Below, one TCR beta chain is given with its context. Authors' data handling: Amplified reference gene primers provided the basis for estimating nucleated cell counts. Repertoires were generated with immunoSEQ multiplex PCR, while TCRdb's copy carries only in-frame clones and drops some. The V and J calls and clone size come from that table; D and trimming were worked out from the DNA. The sample consists of 200,000 to 250,000 clones, around three quarters of them appearing once. Germline V CDR1 and CDR2: SNHLY, FYNNEI. The V and J ends lost 5 bases and 1 base respectively, with 11 bases between them. The CDR3 is 15 amino acids. The record originates from a study of blood T cell repertoires in COVID-19. Study summary: Collection of acute and convalescent COVID-19 samples took place in the United States, Italy and Spain. T cells, B-cell-depleted T cells, or PBMCs provided the cDNA or gDNA that served as material.

The receptor's source is an older woman with acute or convalescent COVID-19. The sample taken for sequencing was peripheral blood. V gene TRBV2 combines with J gene TRBJ2-2; D is possibly TRBD2 (5 bases). CDR3 sequence reads: CASSLSSVNTGELFF. CDR3 sequence (DNA): TGTGCCAGCAGTCTGAGTAGCGTGAACACCGGGGAGCTGTTTTTT.